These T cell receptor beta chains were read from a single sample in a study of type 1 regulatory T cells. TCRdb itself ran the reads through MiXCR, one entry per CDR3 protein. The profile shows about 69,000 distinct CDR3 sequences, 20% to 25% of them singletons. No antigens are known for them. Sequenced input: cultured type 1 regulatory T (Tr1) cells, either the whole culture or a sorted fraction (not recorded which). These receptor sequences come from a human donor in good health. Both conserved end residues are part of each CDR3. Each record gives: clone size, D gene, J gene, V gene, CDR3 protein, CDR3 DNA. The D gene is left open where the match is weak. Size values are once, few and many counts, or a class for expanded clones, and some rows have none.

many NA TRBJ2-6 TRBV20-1 CSAWHRGLTGANVLTF TGCAGTGCATGGCACCGGGGCCTGACTGGGGCCAACGTCCTGACTTTC
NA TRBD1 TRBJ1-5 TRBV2 CASSGDRAQPQHF TGTGCCAGCAGCGGGGACAGGGCTCAGCCCCAGCATTTT
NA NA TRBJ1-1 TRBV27 CASSLYGLHTEAFF TGTGCCAGCAGTTTATACGGGTTACACACTGAAGCTTTCTTT
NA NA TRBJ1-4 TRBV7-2 CASGRATNEKLFF TGTGCCAGCGGAAGAGCAACTAATGAAAAACTGTTTTTT
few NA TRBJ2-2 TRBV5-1 CASAYTGELFF TGCGCCAGTGCCTACACCGGGGAGCTGTTTTTT
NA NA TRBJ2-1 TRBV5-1 CASSPDGTSWSDEQFF TGCGCCAGCAGCCCGGATGGTACTTCCTGGAGCGATGAGCAGTTCTTC
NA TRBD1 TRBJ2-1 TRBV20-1 CSASWYGTANLDEQFF TGCAGTGCTAGTTGGTACGGGACAGCTAACTTGGACGAGCAGTTCTTC
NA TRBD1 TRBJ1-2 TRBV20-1 CSAVGQGIYGYTF TGCAGTGCGGTAGGACAGGGGATCTATGGCTACACCTTC
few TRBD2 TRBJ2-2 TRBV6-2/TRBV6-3 CASPGQRQREDTGELFF TGTGCCAGCCCGGGACAGCGCCAGCGGGAGGACACCGGGGAGCTGTTTTTT
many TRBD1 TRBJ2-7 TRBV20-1 CSALDRGRSYEQYF TGCAGTGCTTTAGACAGGGGGCGGTCCTACGAGCAGTACTTC
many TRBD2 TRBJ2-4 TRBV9 CASSRGLAGEAKNIQYF TGTGCCAGCAGCAGAGGACTAGCGGGAGAGGCCAAAAACATTCAGTACTTC
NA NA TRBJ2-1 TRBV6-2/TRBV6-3 CASSPALGGSSYNEQFF TGTGCCAGCAGTCCAGCCCTGGGGGGCAGCTCCTACAATGAGCAGTTCTTC
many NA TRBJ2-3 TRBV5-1 CASSWVLDTDTQYF TGCGCCAGCAGCTGGGTACTAGACACAGATACGCAGTATTTT
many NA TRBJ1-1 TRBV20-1 CSARWGGTEAFF TGCAGTGCTAGGTGGGGGGGCACTGAAGCTTTCTTT
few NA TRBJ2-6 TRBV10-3 CAISDSSGANVLTF TGTGCCATCAGTGACAGCTCTGGGGCCAACGTCCTGACTTTC
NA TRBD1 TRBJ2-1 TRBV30 CAWSAGTGGNEQFF TGTGCCTGGAGTGCCGGGACAGGTGGGAATGAGCAGTTCTTC
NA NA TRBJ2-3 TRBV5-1 CASSLTQGADTQYF TGCGCCAGCAGCTTAACGCAGGGTGCAGATACGCAGTATTTT